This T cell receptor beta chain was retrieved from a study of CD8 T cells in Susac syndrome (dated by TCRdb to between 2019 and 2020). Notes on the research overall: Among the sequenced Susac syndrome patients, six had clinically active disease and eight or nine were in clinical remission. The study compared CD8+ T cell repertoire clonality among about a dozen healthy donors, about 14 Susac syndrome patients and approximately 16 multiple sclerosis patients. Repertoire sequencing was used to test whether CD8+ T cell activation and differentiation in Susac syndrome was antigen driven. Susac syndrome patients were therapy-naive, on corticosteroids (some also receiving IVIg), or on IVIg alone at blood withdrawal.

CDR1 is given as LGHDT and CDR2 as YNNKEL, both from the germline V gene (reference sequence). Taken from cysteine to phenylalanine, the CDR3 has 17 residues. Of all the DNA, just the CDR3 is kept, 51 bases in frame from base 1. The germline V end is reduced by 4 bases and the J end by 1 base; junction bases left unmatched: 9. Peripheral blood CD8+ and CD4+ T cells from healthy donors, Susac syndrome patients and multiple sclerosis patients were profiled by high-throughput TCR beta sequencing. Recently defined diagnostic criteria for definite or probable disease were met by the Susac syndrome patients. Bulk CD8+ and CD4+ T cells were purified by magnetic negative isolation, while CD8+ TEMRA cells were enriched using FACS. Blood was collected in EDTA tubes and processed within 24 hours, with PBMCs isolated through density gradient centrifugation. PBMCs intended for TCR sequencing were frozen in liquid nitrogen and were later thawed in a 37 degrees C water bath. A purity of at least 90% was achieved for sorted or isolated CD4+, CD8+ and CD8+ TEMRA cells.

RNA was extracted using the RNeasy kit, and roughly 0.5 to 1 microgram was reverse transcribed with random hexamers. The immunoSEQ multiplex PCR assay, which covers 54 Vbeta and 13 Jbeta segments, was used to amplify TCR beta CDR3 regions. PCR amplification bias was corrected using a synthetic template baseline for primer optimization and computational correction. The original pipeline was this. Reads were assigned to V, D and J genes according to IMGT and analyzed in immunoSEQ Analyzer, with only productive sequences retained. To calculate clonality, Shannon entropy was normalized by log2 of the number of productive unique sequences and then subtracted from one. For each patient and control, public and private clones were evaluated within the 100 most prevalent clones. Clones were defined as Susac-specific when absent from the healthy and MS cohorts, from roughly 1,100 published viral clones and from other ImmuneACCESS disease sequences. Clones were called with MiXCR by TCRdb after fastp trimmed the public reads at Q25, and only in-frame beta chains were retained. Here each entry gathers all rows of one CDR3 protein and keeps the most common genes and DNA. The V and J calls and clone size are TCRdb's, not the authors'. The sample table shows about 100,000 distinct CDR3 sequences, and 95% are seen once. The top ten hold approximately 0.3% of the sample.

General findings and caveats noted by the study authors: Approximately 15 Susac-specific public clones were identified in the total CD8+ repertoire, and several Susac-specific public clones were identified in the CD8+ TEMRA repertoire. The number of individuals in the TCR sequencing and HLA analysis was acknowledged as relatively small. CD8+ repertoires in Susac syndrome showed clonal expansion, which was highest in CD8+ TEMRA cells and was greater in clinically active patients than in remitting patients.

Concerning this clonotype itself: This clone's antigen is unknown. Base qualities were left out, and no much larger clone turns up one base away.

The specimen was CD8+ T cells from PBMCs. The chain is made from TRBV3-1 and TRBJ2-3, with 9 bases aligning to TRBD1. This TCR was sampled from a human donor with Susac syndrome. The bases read TGTGCCAGCAGCCCCCTCCGGGACAGGGAAGGCACAGATACGCAGTATTTT. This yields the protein CASSPLRDREGTDTQYF.